This T cell receptor (beta chain) was identified in a study of tumor-infiltrating lymphocytes in oesophageal squamous cell carcinoma. CDR3 length: 14 residues. Each CDR3 protein is one row after TCRdb ran MiXCR on the PCR reads. The table has around 12,000 distinct CDR3 sequences, more than 40% seen once. The sequencing sample was made of normal esophageal tissue next to the tumor. This receptor was obtained from a male donor with esophageal squamous cell carcinoma. The rearrangement joins TRBV12-3 or TRBV12-4 to TRBJ2-5; the D gene is possibly TRBD2 (5 bases). The J call may be incorrect, as the DNA end agrees better with TRBJ2-7. CDR3 region: CASSLGTLSYEQYF. The CDR3 DNA sequence: TGTGCCAGCAGTTTAGGGACTCTTTCCTACGAGCAGTACTTC.